A single sample gave rise to the 29 T cell receptor beta chains below, sequenced in a study of T cells in localized non-small cell lung cancer. Method: immunoSEQ multiplex PCR; TCRdb's copy keeps in-frame clones and lacks some. Among 45,000 to 60,000 clones listed, approximately 83% were seen once. The sample here was peripheral blood, taken before any cancer treatment. These receptors were taken from a female donor older than 55 with stage II squamous cell lung carcinoma.

The chain links TRBV2 to TRBJ2-4, with 12 nucleotides matching TRBD2. This CDR3 has 20 amino acids. Germline V CDR1 and CDR2: SNHLY, FYNNEI. V lost 2 bases to trimming and J lost 3 bases; unmatched junction nucleotides: 14. CDR3 sequence: CASSELTGSGLAGFKNIQYF. The CDR3, as DNA: TGTGCCAGCAGTGAACTGACAGGGTCCGGACTAGCGGGGTTCAAAAACATTCAGTACTTC.

The chain uses TRBV12-2 and TRBJ1-1; the table's D call, TRBD1, has no DNA check behind it. TRBV12-2 is noted as a pseudogene. This CDR3 is built from 17 residues. The CDR3 DNA is TGTGCAAGTCGCTTATCCGGGCAGGGGGCGATGGACACTGAAGCTTTCTTT. Protein: CASRLSGQGAMDTEAFF.

The genes are TRBV7-2 and TRBJ2-2; the D gene is possibly TRBD2 (6 bases). V shed 2 bases and J shed 7 bases, with 11 bases lying between them. The germline V gene has CDR1 SGHTA and CDR2 FQGNSA. CDR3 length: 14 residues. The CDR3 is CASSLTRGGGELFF. The CDR3 DNA reads TGTGCCAGCAGCTTAACCCGGGGAGGCGGGGAGCTGTTTTTT.

This chain links TRBV27 with TRBJ2-3, with TRBD1 matching 11 bases. V was clipped by 3 bases and J by 6 bases; unmatched bases: 5. This CDR3 contains 15 residues. Germline CDR1 reads MNHEY; CDR2 reads SMNVEV (reference sequence). DNA of the CDR3: TGTGCCAGCAGTTTCCAGGACAGGGGGCACGATACGCAGTATTTT. Translated: CASSFQDRGHDTQYF.

This chain joins TRBV5-1 and TRBJ1-4; 11 bases map to TRBD1. The junction had 1 base not matched to a gene; V was cut back by 4 bases and J by 5 bases. This CDR3 comprises 14 residues. Germline V CDR1 and CDR2: SGHRS, YFSETQ. The CDR3 spells CASSGTGGNEKLFF. The DNA for the CDR3 is TGCGCCAGCAGCGGGACAGGGGGGAATGAAAAACTGTTTTTT.

A few counts support this clone. The chain joins TRBV5-1 to TRBJ2-3; D perhaps matches TRBD1 (6 bases). Trimming stripped 1 base from V and 3 bases from J, with 12 bases between. The CDR3 runs to 15 residues. CDR1 SGHRS and CDR2 YFSETQ come from the germline V gene. The CDR3: CASSLTWGQTDTQYF. The CDR3 DNA follows: TGCGCCAGCAGCTTGACCTGGGGGCAGACAGATACGCAGTATTTT.

The chain carries TRBV29-1 and TRBJ2-6, with TRBD1 matching 9 bases. The V gene end was trimmed by 7 bases and the J gene end by 4 bases; junction bases not matched to a gene: 14. Germline-derived CDR1 and CDR2 are SQVTM and ANQGSEA. The CDR3 covers 17 residues. The CDR3 sequence: CSATLGTGQTGANVLTF. The CDR3, as DNA: TGCAGCGCCACCCTAGGGACAGGGCAAACCGGGGCCAACGTCCTGACTTTC.

V gene TRBV4-2 combines with J gene TRBJ2-7; 9 bases map to TRBD1. With 3 bases clipped from V and 2 bases from J, the junction kept 5 bases outside the gene matches. CDR3 size: 15 residues. Germline lookup yields CDR1 LGHNA and CDR2 YNFKEQ. CDR3 in amino acids: CASSQAGTGPYEQYF. Here the CDR3 DNA reads TGTGCCAGCAGCCAGGCCGGGACAGGGCCCTACGAGCAGTACTTC.

This chain uses TRBV27 with TRBJ1-5; D is unclear. The CDR3 totals 18 residues. Germline CDR1 MNHEY, CDR2 SMNVEV (reference sequence). Trimming left V 5 bases short and J 0 bases short, with 20 bases between. CDR3 residues: CASSPRPDFQYSNQPQHF. The CDR3 DNA reads as TGTGCCAGCAGTCCCCGACCAGATTTCCAATATAGCAATCAGCCCCAGCATTTT.

This clone was detected a few times. This chain joins TRBV14 and TRBJ2-7; 11 bases line up with TRBD1. The CDR3 sequence is 14 residues long. V gave up 4 bases and J gave up 4 bases; unmatched junction bases: 3. Germline lookup yields CDR1 SGHDN and CDR2 FVKESK. This CDR3 is CASSRDRGFYEQYF. DNA for the CDR3: TGTGCCAGCAGCCGGGACAGGGGGTTTTACGAGCAGTACTTC.

The V call is TRBV19, the J call TRBJ2-7; the D gene is possibly TRBD1 (6 bases). Germline CDR1 and CDR2: LNHDA and SQIVND (reference sequence). The CDR3 is 15 residues long. The V gene lost 3 bases and the J gene lost 0 bases, with 12 bases spanning the gap. CDR3 DNA sequence: TGTGCCAGTAGTATCCACAGGGTTAGCTCCTACGAGCAGTACTTC. Amino acids: CASSIHRVSSYEQYF. Filled out from reference TRBV19 and TRBJ2-7, the complete variable domain reads DGGITQSPKYLFRKEGQNVTLSCEQNLNHDAMYWYRQDPGQGLRLIYYSQIVNDFQKGDIAEGYSVSREKKESFPLTVTSAQKNPTAFYLCASSIHRVSSYEQYFGPGTRLTVT.

The chain has TRBV5-4 and TRBJ2-5; 8 bases are a match to TRBD2. Germline CDR1 reads SGHNT; CDR2 reads YYREEE (reference sequence). There are 17 residues in the CDR3. V was pared by 4 bases and J by 3 bases, with 14 bases of the junction left unmatched. The CDR3 sequence is CASSPWGGGRMKETQYF. The CDR3 DNA reads TGTGCCAGCAGCCCGTGGGGCGGGGGGCGTATGAAAGAGACCCAGTACTTC.

The J gene is TRBJ2-1, the V gene TRBV25-1; the D is unclear. The CDR3 sequence is 15 residues long. Trimming removed 3 bases at V and 0 bases at J, with 9 bases between. Germline values: CDR1 MGHDK, CDR2 SYGVNS. In DNA, the CDR3 is TGTGCCAGCAGTGACCCGGTGAGCTCCTACAATGAGCAGTTCTTC. It codes for CASSDPVSSYNEQFF.

The chain uses TRBV7-6 and TRBJ1-4; D is unresolved. Germline values: CDR1 SGHVS, CDR2 FNYEAQ. The CDR3 is made up of 14 amino acids. Between the trimmed V and J ends, which lost 3 bases and 1 base, there was a span of 6 bases. The CDR3 sequence: CASSFKGTNEKLFF. CDR3 sequence (DNA): TGTGCCAGCAGCTTTAAGGGAACTAATGAAAAACTGTTTTTT.

This clone turned up a few times. V gene TRBV2 combines with J gene TRBJ1-2; D is ambiguous. The CDR3 has 14 residues. Germline assignment: CDR1 SNHLY and CDR2 FYNNEI. V was clipped by 1 base and J by 7 bases, with 13 bases between them. In DNA, the CDR3 is TGTGCCAGCAGTGAAGGCCTTACAGTCCGTGGCTACACCTTC. It codes for CASSEGLTVRGYTF.

V is TRBV5-1 and J is TRBJ1-1, with 8 bases lining up with TRBD1. Germline CDR1 is SGHRS and CDR2 is YFSETQ. Unmatched junction bases numbered 11, after V lost 0 bases and J lost 1 base. This CDR3 spans 18 amino acids. The chain's CDR3 is CASSLGTGPLSRNTEAFF. The CDR3 bases are TGCGCCAGCAGCTTGGGGACAGGGCCCTTATCACGGAACACTGAAGCTTTCTTT.

The genes are TRBV5-4 and TRBJ2-3; a weak D match, TRBD1 (6 bases). V was clipped by 4 bases and J by 4 bases, with 16 bases between them. The CDR3 has 15 amino acids. The germline V gene has CDR1 SGHNT and CDR2 YYREEE (reference sequence). The CDR3 sequence: CASSQLRGSADTQYF. The CDR3 DNA sequence: TGTGCCAGCAGCCAATTGAGGGGGTCAGCAGATACGCAGTATTTT.

The chain employs TRBV5-1 and TRBJ2-7; 8 nucleotides align to TRBD2. Per germline, CDR1 SGHRS and CDR2 YFSETQ. This CDR3 contains 13 residues. J was trimmed by 2 bases and V by 5 bases; bases with no gene match: 3. CDR3: CASSRGGTYEQYF. Written as DNA, the CDR3 is TGCGCCAGCAGTCGGGGGGGAACCTACGAGCAGTACTTC.

V usage is TRBV30 and J usage is TRBJ1-2, with no clear D. CDR3 length equals 13 residues. The V gene's germline CDR1 is GTSNPN and CDR2 SVGIG (reference sequence). V was pared by 0 bases and J by 2 bases, with 7 bases between. CDR3 nucleotides: TGTGCCTGGAGTGTAAACGACAACTATGGCTACACCTTC. Its protein is CAWSVNDNYGYTF.

This clone showed up just once. The chain uses TRBV28 and TRBJ1-2; 7 bases agree with TRBD1. V gave up 4 bases and J gave up 2 bases; unmatched junction bases: 7. CDR3 length: 15 amino acids. Germline V CDR1 and CDR2: MDHEN, SYDVKM. CDR3 sequence: CASSSSSTGNYGYTF. In nucleotides, the CDR3 is TGTGCCAGCAGTTCATCCTCGACAGGGAACTATGGCTACACCTTC.

The rearrangement links TRBV7-6 to TRBJ2-1; D tentatively fits TRBD1 or TRBD2 (7 bases each). V lost 5 bases to trimming and J lost 6 bases, with 14 bases between them. This CDR3 is 14 amino acids long. The germline V gene encodes CDR1 SGHVS and CDR2 FNYEAQ. Written as DNA, the CDR3 is TGTGCCAGCAGCCCCAGGGGGGGTCTCAATGAGCAGTTCTTC. Amino acid sequence: CASSPRGGLNEQFF. Looking up the rest from reference TRBV7-6 and TRBJ2-1 gives the full variable domain: GAGVSQSPRYKVTKRGQDVALRCDPISGHVSLYWYRQALGQGPEFLTYFNYEAQQDKSGLPNDRFSAERPEGSISTLTIQRTEQRDSAMYRCASSPRGGLNEQFFGPGTRLTVL.

This clone was detected only once. The junction departs from the called germline gene at one end, perhaps through a read error. The chain combines TRBV7-7 with TRBJ2-7; D is unresolved. The CDR3 spans 13 residues. Per the germline V gene, CDR1 is SSHAT and CDR2 is FNYEAQ (reference sequence). The CDR3: CASSLGRTYEQYF. CDR3 in DNA: TGTGCTAGCAGCTTAGGACGGACCTACGAGCAGTACTTC.

J is TRBJ1-4 and V is TRBV18; tentative D call: TRBD1 (5 bases). In germline, CDR1 is KGHSH, CDR2 LQKENI. The CDR3 runs 12 residues. Trimming left V 4 bases short and J 8 bases short, with 8 bases between. The CDR3 sequence is CASSLKGEKLFF. DNA of the CDR3: TGTGCCAGCTCACTAAAGGGGGAAAAACTGTTTTTT. The complete variable domain, with remaining parts taken from reference TRBV18 and TRBJ1-4, reads NAGVMQNPRHLVRRRGQEARLRCSPMKGHSHVYWYRQLPEEGLKFMVYLQKENIIDESGMPKERFSAEFPKEGPSILRIQQVVRGDSAAYFCASSLKGEKLFFGSGTQLSVL.

This clone was observed a few times. The chain uses TRBV28 and TRBJ2-1, with D possibly being TRBD1 or TRBD2 (6 bases each). The germline V and J ends were trimmed by 6 bases and 2 bases, with 14 bases remaining between them. Germline assignment: CDR1 MDHEN and CDR2 SYDVKM. CDR3 length: 15 residues. The CDR3 protein is CASSPAGTPYNEQFF. In DNA, the CDR3 is TGTGCCAGCAGCCCCGCGGGGACACCCTACAATGAGCAGTTCTTC.

V usage is TRBV29-1 and J usage is TRBJ1-1; perhaps TRBD1 as D (5 bases). CDR3 length: 11 residues. Trimming shortened V by 8 bases and J by 6 bases, and 13 bases separated the two germline ends. Germline CDR1 and CDR2: SQVTM and ANQGSEA. In DNA, the CDR3 is TGCAGCCAGCCAGGGAGAGCTGAAGCTTTCTTT. Protein sequence: CSQPGRAEAFF.

The chain combines TRBV6-1 with TRBJ2-5; 7 nucleotides align to TRBD1. This CDR3 comprises 12 residues. V lost 6 bases and J lost 4; bases outside the gene matches: 2. The V gene's germline CDR1 is MNHNS and CDR2 SASEGT. The CDR3 DNA is TGTGCCAGCAGATGGGACAGAGAGACCCAGTACTTC. Its protein is CASRWDRETQYF.

This clone was counted between two and nine times. The chain couples TRBV2 to TRBJ1-2; possibly TRBD1 for D (6 bases). The CDR3 spans 14 residues. V gave up 3 bases and J gave up 6 bases, with 14 bases separating them. Germline lookup yields CDR1 SNHLY and CDR2 FYNNEI. The CDR3, as DNA: TGTGCCAGCAGTGAGGGGGGCCCTTGGGATGGCTACACCTTC. Its protein is CASSEGGPWDGYTF.

V is TRBV5-1 and J is TRBJ1-2; tentative D call: TRBD1 (5 bases). This CDR3 comprises 13 residues. The V end lost 1 base, the J end lost 2 bases, and 6 bases lay between the germline ends. Germline V gene lookup returns CDR1 SGHRS and CDR2 YFSETQ. CDR3 bases: TGCGCCAGCAGCTTGAGGACAAACTATGGCTACACCTTC. As protein: CASSLRTNYGYTF.

The chain has TRBV30 and TRBJ1-1; TRBD1 is a possible D gene (5 bases). CDR3 length: 13 amino acids. CDR1 and CDR2 (germline): GTSNPN, SVGIG (reference sequence). V was cut by 5 bases and J by 0 bases, with 10 bases left in between. The CDR3 region is CAWGEGLNTEAFF. The CDR3 DNA is TGTGCCTGGGGTGAGGGGTTGAACACTGAAGCTTTCTTT.